Listed below are T cell receptor beta chains from one sample, sequenced in a study of identical twins. TCRdb re-called the 5' RACE reads through MiXCR, storing one row per CDR3 protein. Found here are some 600,000 distinct CDR3 sequences, just over 7% of them singletons; the top ten hold around 1.6%. The same data also went into a second study, on yellow fever vaccine responses in identical twins.

Input material: PBMCs. These TCRs come from a woman in her late teens or twenties in good health. Both conserved end residues are part of each CDR3. The order of the fields is CDR3 length, clone size, J gene, V gene, CDR3 protein. Size is omitted from some rows. Given values are once, few, many or a class for expanded clones.

15,many,TRBJ1-6,TRBV2,CASSGQGIDNSPLHF
12,few,TRBJ1-2,TRBV12-3/TRBV12-4,CASSFGQRGYTF
15,NA,TRBJ2-3,TRBV12-3/TRBV12-4,CASSSGHLLTDTQYF
12,many,TRBJ2-1,TRBV5-1,CASSLRGHEQFF
13,few,TRBJ1-6,TRBV4-1,CASSQVIRSPLHF
12,few,TRBJ2-7,TRBV12-3/TRBV12-4,CASSRLRGEQYF
15,few,TRBJ2-6,TRBV20-1,CSAPAVSSGANVLTF
13,few,TRBJ1-1,TRBV20-1,CSASVNGGYQAFF
14,many,TRBJ2-1,TRBV29-1,CSVAPISSYNEQFF
13,many,TRBJ2-6,TRBV29-1,CSYKSSGANVLTF
14,few,TRBJ1-2,TRBV4-1,CASSQDQKGYGYTF
17,NA,TRBJ2-2,TRBV28,CASSLSTKPSNTGELFF
16,NA,TRBJ2-3,TRBV6-1,CASRGLAGGPTDTQYF
12,few,TRBJ2-5,TRBV29-1,CSGRLGGETQYF
10,many,TRBJ2-1,TRBV7-9,CASSENEQFF
14,few,TRBJ1-5,TRBV2,CASRFGANNQPQHF
13,NA,TRBJ2-1,TRBV28,CASSPATGYEQFF
16,once,TRBJ2-1,TRBV5-1,CASSPGLADTYNEQFF
15,NA,TRBJ1-1,TRBV9,CASSVGGLLNTEAFF
14,NA,TRBJ2-3,TRBV7-8,CASSLEGQTDTQYF
16,NA,TRBJ2-2,TRBV11-2,CASTLTRGANTGELFF
12,NA,TRBJ2-1,TRBV2,CAGGKTYNEQFF
11,few,TRBJ1-3,TRBV20-1,CSAGPGNTIYF
15,NA,TRBJ1-2,TRBV11-2,CASSLDYRRVYGYTF
13,NA,TRBJ2-1,TRBV5-1,CASSVRDYNEQFF
15,many,TRBJ2-1,TRBV4-1,CASSLDRGQYNEQFF